The sequence of this TCR beta chain was determined in a study of T cell responses to AZD1222 COVID-19 vaccine. This CDR3 contains 15 residues. Germline V gene data show CDR1 as SGHRS and CDR2 as YFSETQ. The ends were cut back, 4 bases at V and 2 bases at J, with 10 bases in the middle. The data were produced by immunoSEQ multiplex PCR, yet TCRdb's version contains in-frame clones alone and is incomplete. This table has about 99,000 clones, approximately 93% appearing once. This clonotype originated in an adult who received the AZD1222 COVID-19 vaccine. The V call is TRBV5-1, the J call TRBJ2-6; either TRBD1 or TRBD2 may fit D (5 bases each). The sample was peripheral blood, taken 28 days after the second AZD1222 dose. CDR3 sequence reads: CASSPRGTGANVLTF. DNA for the CDR3: TGCGCCAGCAGCCCCCGGGGCACTGGGGCCAACGTCCTGACTTTC.